This T cell receptor beta chain was retrieved from a study of cytotoxic CD8 clonotypes in ibrutinib-treated CLL. This table comes from immunoSEQ multiplex PCR, and its TCRdb copy is limited to in-frame clones, with some not included. The table includes more than 200,000 clones, around 70% detected once. The CDR3 covers 14 residues. CDR1 MNHNS and CDR2 SASEGT come from the germline V gene. V dropped 3 bases and J dropped 1 base, with 7 bases sitting between them. V usage is TRBV6-1 and J usage is TRBJ1-3; D call uncertain. This receptor was taken from a human donor with chronic lymphocytic leukemia. The sequencing used PBMCs, collected after 24 months of ibrutinib treatment. CDR3 DNA sequence: TGTGCCAGCAGTGAGAAAGGGTCTGGAAACACCATATATTTT. This encodes CASSEKGSGNTIYF.